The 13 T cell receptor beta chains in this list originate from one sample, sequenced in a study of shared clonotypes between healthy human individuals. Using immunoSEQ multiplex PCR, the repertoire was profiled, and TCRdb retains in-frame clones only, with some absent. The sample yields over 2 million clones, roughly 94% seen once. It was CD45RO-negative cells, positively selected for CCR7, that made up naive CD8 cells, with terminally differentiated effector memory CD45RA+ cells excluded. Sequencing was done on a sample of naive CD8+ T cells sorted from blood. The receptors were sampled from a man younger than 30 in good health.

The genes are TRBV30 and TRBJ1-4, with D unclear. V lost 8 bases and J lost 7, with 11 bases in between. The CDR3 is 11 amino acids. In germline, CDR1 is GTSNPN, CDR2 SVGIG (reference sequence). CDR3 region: CAQWPGEKLFF. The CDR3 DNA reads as TGTGCCCAGTGGCCCGGTGAAAAACTGTTTTTT.

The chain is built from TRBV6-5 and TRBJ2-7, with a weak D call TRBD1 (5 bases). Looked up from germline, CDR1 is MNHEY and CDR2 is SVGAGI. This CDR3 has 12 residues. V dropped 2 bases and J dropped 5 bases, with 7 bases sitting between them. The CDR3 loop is CASSYVGDEQYF. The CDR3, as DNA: TGTGCCAGCAGTTACGTAGGGGACGAGCAGTACTTC.

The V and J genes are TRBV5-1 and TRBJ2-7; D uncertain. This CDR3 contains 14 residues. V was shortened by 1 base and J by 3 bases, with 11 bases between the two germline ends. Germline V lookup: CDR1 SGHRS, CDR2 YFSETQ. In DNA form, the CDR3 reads TGCGCCAGCAGCTTGAGTGTTGGCATCTACGAGCAGTACTTC. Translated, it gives CASSLSVGIYEQYF.

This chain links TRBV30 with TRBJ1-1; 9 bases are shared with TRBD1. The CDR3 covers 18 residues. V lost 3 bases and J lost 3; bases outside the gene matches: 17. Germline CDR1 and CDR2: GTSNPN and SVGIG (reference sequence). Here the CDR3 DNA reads TGTGCCTGGAGGGGGGAACCGGGACAGGGAACACAATACACTGAAGCTTTCTTT. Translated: CAWRGEPGQGTQYTEAFF.

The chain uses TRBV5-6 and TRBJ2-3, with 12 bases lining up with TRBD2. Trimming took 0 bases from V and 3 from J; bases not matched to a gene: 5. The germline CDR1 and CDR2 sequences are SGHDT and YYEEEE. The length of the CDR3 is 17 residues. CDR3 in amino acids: CASSLALAGGPTDTQYF. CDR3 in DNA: TGTGCCAGCAGCTTGGCCCTAGCGGGGGGGCCGACAGATACGCAGTATTTT.

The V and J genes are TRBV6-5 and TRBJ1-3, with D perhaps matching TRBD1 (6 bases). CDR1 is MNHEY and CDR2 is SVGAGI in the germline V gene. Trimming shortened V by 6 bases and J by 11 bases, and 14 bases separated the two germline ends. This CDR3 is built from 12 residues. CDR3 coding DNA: TGTGCCAGCAGCCCCGGGGGGGCGGCCATATATTTT. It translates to CASSPGGAAIYF.

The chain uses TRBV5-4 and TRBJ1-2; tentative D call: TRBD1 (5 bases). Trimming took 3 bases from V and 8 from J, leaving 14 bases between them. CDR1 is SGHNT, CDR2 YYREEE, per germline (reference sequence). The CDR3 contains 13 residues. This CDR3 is CASSSDSSTGYTF. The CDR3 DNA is TGTGCCAGCAGCTCTGACAGTTCGACCGGCTACACCTTC. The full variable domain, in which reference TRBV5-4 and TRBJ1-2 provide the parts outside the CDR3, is ETGVTQSPTHLIKTRGQQVTLRCSSQSGHNTVSWYQQALGQGPQFIFQYYREEENGRGNFPPRFSGLQFPNYSSELNVNALELDDSALYLCASSSDSSTGYTFGSGTRLTVV.

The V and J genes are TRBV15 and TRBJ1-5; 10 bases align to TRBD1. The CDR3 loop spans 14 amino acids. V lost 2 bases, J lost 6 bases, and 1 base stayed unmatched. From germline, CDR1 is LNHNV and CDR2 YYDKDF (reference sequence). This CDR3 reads CATSRRDRGQPQHF. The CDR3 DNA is TGTGCCACCAGCAGAAGGGACAGGGGTCAGCCCCAGCATTTT. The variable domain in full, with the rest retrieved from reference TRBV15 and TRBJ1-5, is DAMVIQNPRYQVTQFGKPVTLSCSQTLNHNVMYWYQQKSSQAPKLLFHYYDKDFNNEADTPDNFQSRRPNTSFCFLDIRSPGLGDTAMYLCATSRRDRGQPQHFGDGTRLSIL.

This CDR3 is CASSVRAGAVDTQYF. In DNA, the CDR3 is TGTGCCAGCAGCGTAAGAGCGGGAGCGGTAGATACGCAGTATTTT. This rearrangement joins TRBV9 to TRBJ2-3, with 8 positions matching TRBD2. Germline CDR1 is SGDLS and CDR2 is YYNGEE. There are 15 residues in the CDR3. V shed 1 base and J 5 bases; nucleotides not matched to a gene: 6.

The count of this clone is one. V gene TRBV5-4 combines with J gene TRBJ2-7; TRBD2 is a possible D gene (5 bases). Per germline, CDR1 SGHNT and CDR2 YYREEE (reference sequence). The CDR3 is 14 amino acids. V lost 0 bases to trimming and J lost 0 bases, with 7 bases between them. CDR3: CASSLADFSYEQYF. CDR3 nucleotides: TGTGCCAGCAGCTTGGCGGACTTCTCCTACGAGCAGTACTTC.

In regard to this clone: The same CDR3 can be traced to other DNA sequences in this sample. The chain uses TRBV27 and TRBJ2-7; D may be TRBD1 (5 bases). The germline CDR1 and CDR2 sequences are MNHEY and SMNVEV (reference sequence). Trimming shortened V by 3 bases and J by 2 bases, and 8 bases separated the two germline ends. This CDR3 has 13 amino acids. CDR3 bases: TGTGCCAGCAGTTTCGCAGGGACCTACGAGCAGTACTTC. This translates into CASSFAGTYEQYF.

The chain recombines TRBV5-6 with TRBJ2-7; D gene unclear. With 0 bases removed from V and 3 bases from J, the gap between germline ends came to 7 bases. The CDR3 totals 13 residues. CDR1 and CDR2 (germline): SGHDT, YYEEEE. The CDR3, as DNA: TGTGCCAGCAGCTTGGCGGCTAACTACGAGCAGTACTTC. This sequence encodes CASSLAANYEQYF.

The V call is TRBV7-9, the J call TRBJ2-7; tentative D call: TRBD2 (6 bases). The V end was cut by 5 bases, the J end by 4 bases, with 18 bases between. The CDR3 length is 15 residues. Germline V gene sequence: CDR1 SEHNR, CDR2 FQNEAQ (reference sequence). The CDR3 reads CASSQEGLLFYEQYF. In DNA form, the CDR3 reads TGTGCCAGCAGCCAGGAGGGATTACTTTTTTACGAGCAGTACTTC.